These 9 T cell receptor beta chains were sequenced from one sample in a study of lymphopenia after photon versus proton radiotherapy. The repertoire was sequenced with immunoSEQ multiplex PCR; TCRdb's copy has only in-frame clones and lacks some. The table shows around 24,000 clones, with 80% to 85% occurring only once. The sample here was peripheral blood, taken from a patient treated with photon-based radiotherapy. Receptors were obtained from a woman between 45 and 60 years old with pancreatic cancer.

This clone appeared a few times. V is TRBV4-3 and J is TRBJ2-1, with D maybe TRBD2 (6 bases). This CDR3 is 14 amino acids long. The V gene's germline CDR1 is LGHNA and CDR2 YSLEER. With 0 bases removed from V and 8 bases from J, the gap between germline ends came to 11 bases. The CDR3 DNA follows: TGCGCCAGCAGCCAAGATGGCGGGGTTTATGAGCAGTTCTTC. It is translated as CASSQDGGVYEQFF.

The sample holds one count of this clone. This sequence joins TRBV4-1 and TRBJ2-7; no clear D. CDR3 length: 13 amino acids. V was cut by 4 bases and J by 1 base, with 8 bases left in between. Looked up from germline, CDR1 is MGHRA and CDR2 is YSYEKL. The CDR3 nucleotides read TGCGCCAGCAGCCTTAGGCTGTCCTACGAGCAGTACTTC. Its translation: CASSLRLSYEQYF.

This clone was recorded a few times. The chain combines TRBV11-3 with TRBJ1-1, with D perhaps matching TRBD1 (5 bases). Germline CDR1 is SGHNT and CDR2 is YENEEA. Trimming removed 5 bases at V and 6 bases at J, with 16 bases between. There are 14 residues in the CDR3. The CDR3 loop is CASSGTGGMAEAFF. The CDR3 nucleotides are TGTGCCAGCAGCGGAACTGGGGGGATGGCTGAAGCTTTCTTT.

Here the CDR3 reads CAWRRTGELFF. In nucleotides, the CDR3 is TGTGCCTGGAGGAGAACCGGGGAGCTGTTTTTT. The chain recombines TRBV30 with TRBJ2-2; D not resolved. CDR3 length: 11 residues. Germline values: CDR1 GTSNPN, CDR2 SVGIG (reference sequence). V lost 3 bases and J lost 5, with 4 bases in between. The full variable domain, completed using reference TRBV30 and TRBJ2-2, is SQTIHQWPATLVQPVGSPLSLECTVEGTSNPNLYWYRQAAGRGLQLLFYSVGIGQISSEVPQNLSASRPQDRQFILSSKKLLLSDSGFYLCAWRRTGELFFGEGSRLTVL.

This chain connects TRBV11-2 to TRBJ1-1; D possibly corresponds to TRBD1 (5 bases). Germline CDR1 SGHAT, CDR2 FQNNGV. V was cut by 3 bases and J by 3 bases, with 8 bases left in between. The CDR3 consists of 13 residues. The CDR3, as DNA: TGTGCCAGCAGCTTTGGACATTACACTGAAGCTTTCTTT. It is translated as CASSFGHYTEAFF.

This clone was seen a handful of times. The rearrangement uses TRBV19 and TRBJ2-7, with 7 positions matching TRBD2. V lost 5 bases, J lost 5 bases, and 12 bases stayed unmatched. CDR1 is LNHDA, CDR2 SQIVND, per germline (reference sequence). The CDR3 is 15 residues long. CDR3 protein: CASSARDYSKDEQYF. In DNA form, the CDR3 reads TGTGCCAGTAGTGCTCGGGACTACTCTAAAGACGAGCAGTACTTC.

This clone has only one observation. This chain uses TRBV6-5 with TRBJ1-4, with D perhaps matching TRBD1 (5 bases). Trimming took off 6 bases at V and 4 bases at J, with 15 bases between the two ends. This CDR3 spans 15 amino acids. Germline V lookup: CDR1 MNHEY, CDR2 SVGAGI. CDR3 nucleotide sequence: TGTGCCAGCAGACTCTCAGGGCTGGGTAATGAAAAACTGTTTTTT. Translation gives CASRLSGLGNEKLFF.

The chain combines TRBV5-6 with TRBJ2-1; 9 bases align to TRBD2. V lost 4 bases, J lost 10 bases, and 12 bases stayed unmatched. Looked up from germline, CDR1 is SGHDT and CDR2 is YYEEEE. This CDR3 contains 15 residues. The CDR3 reads CASSPWGLAGTEQFF. In nucleotides, the CDR3 is TGTGCCAGCAGCCCATGGGGACTAGCCGGAACCGAGCAGTTCTTC.

This clone was observed a few times. V and J are TRBV18 and TRBJ2-3, with D tentatively TRBD1 (5 bases). Trimming removed 8 bases from V and 4 bases from J, with 13 bases in between. The CDR3 consists of 13 residues. Germline lookup yields CDR1 KGHSH and CDR2 LQKENI. CDR3 sequence: CASLRQGADTQYF. For the CDR3, the DNA is TGTGCCAGCCTAAGACAAGGGGCAGATACGCAGTATTTT.